Listed here are 18 T cell receptor beta chains from one sample, sequenced in a study of CD8 T cells in ankylosing spondylitis. One entry per CDR3 protein, called by TCRdb with MiXCR from the 5' RACE reads. The sample holds some 39,000 distinct CDR3 sequences, approximately 11% seen once. Material: synovial fluid, either unsorted or a sorted T cell fraction (not recorded which). Every receptor here comes from a male donor with ankylosing spondylitis.

This clonotype was detected ten times or more. CDR3 sequence reads: CSATSGVRSTDTQYF. The CDR3 region has the DNA TGCAGTGCTACCTCGGGGGTCCGTAGCACAGATACGCAGTATTTT. The chain recombines TRBV20-1 with TRBJ2-3; perhaps TRBD2 as D (6 bases). V was clipped by 4 bases and J by 0 bases, with 14 bases between them. The CDR3 contains 15 residues. Germline loops: CDR1 DFQATT, CDR2 SNEGSKA (reference sequence).

This chain links TRBV5-1 with TRBJ2-3; 10 positions match TRBD2. This CDR3 is built from 15 residues. The V segment lost 2 bases and the J segment 1 base; nucleotides outside the gene matches: 1. Looked up from germline, CDR1 is SGHRS and CDR2 is YFSETQ. Here the CDR3 DNA reads TGCGCCAGCAGCTTTACTAGCGGGGGCACAGATACGCAGTATTTT. It codes for CASSFTSGGTDTQYF.

This clonotype turned up a few times. V is TRBV2 and J is TRBJ1-1; a possible D gene is TRBD1 (5 bases). The V gene lost 4 bases and the J gene lost 1 base, with 10 bases spanning the gap. The CDR3 runs to 14 residues. Germline lookup yields CDR1 SNHLY and CDR2 FYNNEI. CDR3: CASSVLGENTEAFF. The CDR3, as DNA: TGTGCCAGCAGTGTCCTAGGGGAGAACACTGAAGCTTTCTTT.

This clonotype was counted a few times. The chain has TRBV10-2 and TRBJ2-7, with 10 bases fitting TRBD1. The CDR3 has 13 amino acids. CDR1 and CDR2 from the germline V gene are WSHSY and SAAADI. V lost 6 bases and J lost 1; bases outside the gene matches: 0. The CDR3 DNA reads as TGCGCCAGCAGGGGACAGGGGTCCTACGAGCAGTACTTC. Protein sequence: CASRGQGSYEQYF.

In DNA, the CDR3 is TGTGCCAGCAGTTTTCGGGACGGAGGCTACGAGCAGTACTTC. It specifies CASSFRDGGYEQYF. The rearrangement links TRBV12-3 or TRBV12-4 to TRBJ2-7; D possibly uses TRBD1 or TRBD2 (5 bases each). The V gene lost 3 bases and the J gene lost 3 bases, with 12 bases spanning the gap. The CDR3 runs 14 residues.

This clonotype was picked up many times. This chain joins TRBV12-3 or TRBV12-4 and TRBJ2-3; either TRBD1 or TRBD2 may fit D (6 bases each). V dropped 0 bases and J dropped 6 bases, with 19 bases sitting between them. The CDR3 contains 17 residues. DNA for the CDR3: TGTGCCAGCAGTTTAGCCATTAGCGGAGCCCAGGGGGATACGCAGTATTTT. Translation: CASSLAISGAQGDTQYF.

J is TRBJ1-2 and V is TRBV20-1, with D unclear. The CDR3 sequence is 17 residues long. V was trimmed by 1 base and J by 1 base, leaving 19 bases between them. Germline lookup yields CDR1 DFQATT and CDR2 SNEGSKA (reference sequence). The CDR3 DNA sequence: TGCAGTGCTAGAGTCCCCCCCTTGGTAGGGTTTAACTATGGCTACACCTTC. Amino acid sequence: CSARVPPLVGFNYGYTF.

The chain recombines TRBV7-2 with TRBJ2-3; D gene uncertain. The CDR3 loop spans 15 amino acids. V dropped 0 bases and J dropped 4 bases, with 11 bases sitting between them. In germline, CDR1 is SGHTA, CDR2 FQGNSA. The CDR3 region is CASSLARAFSDTQYF. The CDR3 coding sequence is TGTGCCAGCAGCTTAGCTCGGGCATTTTCAGATACGCAGTATTTT.

Ten or more counts support this clonotype. This chain connects TRBV28 to TRBJ2-7; 7 positions agree with TRBD1. Germline lookup yields CDR1 MDHEN and CDR2 SYDVKM. V shed 9 bases and J 3 bases; nucleotides not matched to a gene: 2. This CDR3 contains 11 residues. The CDR3 DNA sequence: TGTGCCAGTGGGACAGACTACGAGCAGTACTTC. Residues: CASGTDYEQYF.

The rearrangement links TRBV28 to TRBJ1-5, with TRBD1 as a possible D gene (6 bases). The CDR3 has 15 amino acids. Deletions cut 3 bases from V and 4 bases from J, with 13 bases between. Germline CDR1 reads MDHEN; CDR2 reads SYDVKM. The CDR3 reads CASSLRGGPNQPQHF. The DNA of the CDR3 is TGTGCCAGCAGTTTGCGGGGGGGGCCGAATCAGCCCCAGCATTTT.

This chain joins TRBV2 and TRBJ2-5, with 10 bases matching TRBD2. V lost 6 bases, J lost 2 bases, and 15 bases stayed unmatched. This CDR3 has 18 amino acids. Germline CDR1 reads SNHLY; CDR2 reads FYNNEI. CDR3 coding DNA: TGTGCCAGCAGGATGGGAAGGCTAGCGGGAGACAGACAAGAGACCCAGTACTTC. It is translated as CASRMGRLAGDRQETQYF. The full variable domain, completed using reference TRBV2 and TRBJ2-5, is EPEVTQTPSHQVTQMGQEVILRCVPISNHLYFYWYRQILGQKVEFLVSFYNNEISEKSEIFDDQFSVERPDGSNFTLKIRSTKLEDSAMYFCASRMGRLAGDRQETQYFGPGTRLLVL.

This clonotype turned up a few times. The rearrangement joins TRBV12-3 or TRBV12-4 to TRBJ2-1; TRBD2 aligns across 9 bases. The CDR3 consists of 14 residues. V gave up 9 bases and J gave up 10 bases; unmatched junction bases: 13. The CDR3 nucleotides are TGTGCCAGTCTAGCGGGATTCTCCCGGGAAGAGCAGTTCTTC. It is translated as CASLAGFSREEQFF.

The CDR3 loop reads CASSLPYGTSGNEQYF. CDR3 nucleotides: TGCGCCAGCAGCTTGCCCTACGGGACTAGCGGGAACGAGCAGTACTTC. This sequence joins TRBV5-1 and TRBJ2-7, with 13 bases that match TRBD2. The germline gives CDR1 SGHRS, CDR2 YFSETQ. There are 16 residues in the CDR3. The ends lost 1 base at V and 5 bases at J; junction bases unmatched: 6.

The chain has TRBV6-5 and TRBJ2-7; 11 bases map to TRBD1. This CDR3 spans 15 amino acids. The junction had 2 bases not matched to a gene; V was cut back by 2 bases and J by 2 bases. Germline V CDR1 and CDR2: MNHEY, SVGAGI. CDR3 sequence (DNA): TGTGCCAGCAGTTACGCGGACAGGGGGCCCTACGAGCAGTACTTC. Residues: CASSYADRGPYEQYF.

This clonotype was counted only a few times. The gene calls are TRBV27 and TRBJ1-5; weak D call: TRBD1 (5 bases). V was cut by 5 bases and J by 4 bases, with 21 bases left in between. The length of the CDR3 is 17 residues. The germline V gene encodes CDR1 MNHEY and CDR2 SMNVEV (reference sequence). The CDR3 reads CASSAADDGAGNQPQHF. For the CDR3, the DNA is TGTGCCAGCAGTGCCGCCGACGATGGGGCGGGAAATCAGCCCCAGCATTTT.

The V and J genes are TRBV3-1 and TRBJ1-5, with a possible D match to TRBD1 (6 bases). Trimming cost V 4 bases and J 6 bases, with 13 bases left between them. This CDR3 has 14 residues. The germline gives CDR1 LGHDT, CDR2 YNNKEL (reference sequence). The CDR3 nucleotides read TGTGCCAGCAGCCCAACGGGGGGGGCTCAGCCCCAGCATTTT. This gives the protein CASSPTGGAQPQHF.

This clonotype was observed at least ten times. This chain links TRBV2 with TRBJ2-1; TRBD2 agrees at 8 bases. The CDR3 has 19 amino acids. V was clipped by 3 bases and J by 5 bases; unmatched bases: 18. CDR1 and CDR2 (germline): SNHLY, FYNNEI. The CDR3 sequence: CASSDPSSGFLSGNNEQFF. Here the CDR3 DNA reads TGTGCCAGCAGTGACCCGTCTAGCGGGTTCCTATCTGGGAACAATGAGCAGTTCTTC.

The V gene is TRBV25-1, the J gene TRBJ2-1; D not resolved. The CDR3 spans 13 residues. The germline CDR1 and CDR2 sequences are MGHDK and SYGVNS. Trimming cost V 0 bases and J 7 bases, with 7 bases left between them. Here the CDR3 reads CASSEYGLNEQFF. CDR3 bases: TGTGCCAGCAGTGAATACGGATTGAATGAGCAGTTCTTC.